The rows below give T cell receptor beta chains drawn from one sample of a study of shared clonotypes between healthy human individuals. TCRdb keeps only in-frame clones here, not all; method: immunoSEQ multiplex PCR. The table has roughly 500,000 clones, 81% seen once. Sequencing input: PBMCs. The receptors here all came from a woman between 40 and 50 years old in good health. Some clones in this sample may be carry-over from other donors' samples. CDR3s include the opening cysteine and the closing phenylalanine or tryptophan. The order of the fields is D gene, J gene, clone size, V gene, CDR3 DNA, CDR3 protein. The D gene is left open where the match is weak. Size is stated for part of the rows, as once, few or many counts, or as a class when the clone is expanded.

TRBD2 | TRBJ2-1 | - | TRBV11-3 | TGTGCCAGCAGCACGGGACTAGCGGGAGTGCGTGAGCAGTTCTTC | CASSTGLAGVREQFF
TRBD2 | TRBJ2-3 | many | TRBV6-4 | TGTGCCAGCAGTGCCCTAGCGGGAGAAACAGATACGCAGTATTTT | CASSALAGETDTQYF
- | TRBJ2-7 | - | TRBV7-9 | TGTGCCAGCAGCTTAGCGGCGAGAACAAGGGGACTGGGGTCCTACGAGCAGTACTTC | CASSLAARTRGLGSYEQYF
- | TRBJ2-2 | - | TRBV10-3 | TGTGCCATCAATGCAGGCCTTGGAGGCGCCGGGGAGCTGTTTTTT | CAINAGLGGAGELFF
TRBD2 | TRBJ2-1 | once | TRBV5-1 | TGCGCCAGCAGCTTCCCTAGCGGGAGGGATGGTGAGCAGTTCTTC | CASSFPSGRDGEQFF
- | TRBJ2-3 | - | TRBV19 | TGTGCCAGTAAAGCGAAGGTGGGCACAGATACGCAGTATTTT | CASKAKVGTDTQYF
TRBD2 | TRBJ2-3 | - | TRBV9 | TGTGCCAGCGCGGGACTAGCGGGAGTTGATACGCAGTATTTT | CASAGLAGVDTQYF
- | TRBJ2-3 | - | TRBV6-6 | TGTGCCAGCAGACGGGACAGCACAGATACGCAGTATTTT | CASRRDSTDTQYF
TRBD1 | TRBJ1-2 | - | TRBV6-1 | TGTGCCAGCAACGAGGGGCAGGGGGATCACTATGGCTACACCTTC | CASNEGQGDHYGYTF
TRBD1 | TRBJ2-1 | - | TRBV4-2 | TGTGCCAGCAGCCAAGTTACAGGGGACCTACTGTCCTACAATGAGCAGTTCTTC | CASSQVTGDLLSYNEQFF